What follows are 10 T cell receptor beta chains derived from one specimen sequenced in a study of T cells after posttransplantation cyclophosphamide. Measured with immunoSEQ multiplex PCR; TCRdb has only the in-frame clones, and not every one. Of tens of thousands of clones in the sample, 90% were seen once. A marrow graft followed busulfan-fludarabine conditioning, with cyclophosphamide on days +3 and +4. Sequencing was performed on PBMCs, taken 55 to 70 days after allogeneic stem cell transplant with posttransplant cyclophosphamide. The receptors originated from a male patient in his sixties who received an allogeneic stem cell transplant from a related donor and was CMV-positive. The graft donor may have given rise to some T cells.

The chain couples TRBV10-3 to TRBJ1-5; D call uncertain. This CDR3 contains 14 residues. Deletions cut 2 bases from V and 7 bases from J, with 12 bases between. The germline V gene has CDR1 ENHRY and CDR2 SYGVKD. The chain's CDR3 is CAISEGGSEQPQHF. In DNA, the CDR3 is TGTGCCATCAGTGAGGGAGGTTCGGAACAGCCCCAGCATTTT.

The V and J genes are TRBV19 and TRBJ1-2; 9 bases map to TRBD1. Trimming removed 7 bases from V and 2 bases from J; junction bases left unmatched: 8. The CDR3 is 15 residues long. In germline, CDR1 is LNHDA, CDR2 SQIVND (reference sequence). CDR3 sequence reads: CASNEQGAGNYGYTF. The DNA of the CDR3 is TGTGCCAGTAATGAACAGGGGGCAGGGAACTATGGCTACACCTTC.

The rearrangement links TRBV5-6 to TRBJ2-7; 9 bases agree with TRBD1. The V gene end was trimmed by 4 bases and the J gene end by 4 bases; junction bases not matched to a gene: 15. There are 17 residues in the CDR3. The germline CDR1 and CDR2 sequences are SGHDT and YYEEEE. As DNA, the CDR3 is TGTGCCAGCAGCCACGGGACAGGGTTGTACGTTGGTTACGAGCAGTACGTC. As protein: CASSHGTGLYVGYEQYV.

The chain uses TRBV18 and TRBJ2-1, with 7 nucleotides matching TRBD2. The CDR3 extends over 13 amino acids. V shed 4 bases, J shed 6 bases, and the junction held 3 bases outside the gene matches. CDR1 is KGHSH and CDR2 is LQKENI in the germline V gene. CDR3 sequence reads: CASSLGGINEQFF. DNA of the CDR3: TGTGCCAGCTCACTGGGGGGGATCAATGAGCAGTTCTTC.

This chain uses TRBV7-9 with TRBJ1-5; D not certain. CDR3 length: 15 amino acids. The V gene's germline CDR1 is SEHNR and CDR2 FQNEAQ (reference sequence). V was pared by 9 bases and J by 4 bases, with 19 bases between. The CDR3 coding sequence is TGTGCCAGTTCATCCGGGGAGCTGAAAAATCAGCCCCAGCATTTT. Translated: CASSSGELKNQPQHF.

The J gene is TRBJ2-2, the V gene TRBV12-5; the D gene is possibly TRBD2 (7 bases). This CDR3 has 15 amino acids. The V end lost 7 bases, the J end lost 6 bases, and 18 bases lay between the germline ends. From germline, CDR1 is LGHNT and CDR2 FRNRAP. The chain's CDR3 is CASDGGAPVSGELFF. The CDR3 DNA reads TGTGCTAGTGATGGGGGGGCCCCCGTCTCCGGGGAGCTGTTTTTT.

The V and J genes are TRBV30 and TRBJ1-1, with D possibly TRBD1 on 6 matching bases. This CDR3 spans 15 amino acids. The V gene's germline CDR1 is GTSNPN and CDR2 SVGIG (reference sequence). V gave up 3 bases and J gave up 4 bases, with 18 bases separating them. The CDR3 reads CAWSAGQSLGTEAFF. The CDR3 bases are TGTGCCTGGAGCGCTGGACAGAGTCTTGGCACTGAAGCTTTCTTT.

This clone showed up just a few times. The chain has TRBV29-1 and TRBJ2-7, with D possibly matching TRBD1 (6 bases). V was pared by 4 bases and J by 0 bases, with 13 bases between. The germline gives CDR1 SQVTM, CDR2 ANQGSEA. The CDR3 is 14 residues long. CDR3 residues: CSVVIQGSSYEQYV. As DNA, the CDR3 is TGCAGCGTTGTCATACAGGGAAGCTCCTACGAGCAGTACGTC.

V usage is TRBV5-1 and J usage is TRBJ2-3; 7 positions agree with TRBD1. Trimming took 4 bases from V and 2 from J; bases not matched to a gene: 7. This CDR3 is 15 amino acids long. Looked up from germline, CDR1 is SGHRS and CDR2 is YFSETQ. The CDR3 sequence: CASSHTGATTDTQYF. In nucleotides, the CDR3 is TGCGCCAGCAGCCACACAGGGGCCACCACAGATACGCAGTATTTT.

The chain links TRBV5-1 to TRBJ2-1; D is perhaps TRBD2 (5 bases). CDR3 length: 17 residues. The V gene's germline CDR1 is SGHRS and CDR2 YFSETQ. V lost 4 bases and J 7 bases, leaving 24 bases between the germline ends. CDR3 in amino acids: CASSEEGSGIPGNEQFF. The CDR3, as DNA: TGCGCCAGCAGCGAAGAAGGTTCCGGGATCCCTGGAAATGAGCAGTTCTTC. The variable domain in full, completed from reference TRBV5-1 and TRBJ2-1, reads KAGVTQTPRYLIKTRGQQVTLSCSPISGHRSVSWYQQTPGQGLQFLFEYFSETQRNKGNFPGRFSGRQFSNSRSEMNVSTLELGDSALYLCASSEEGSGIPGNEQFFGPGTRLTVL.